Below, 8 T cell receptor beta chains from the same sample are listed, as sequenced in a study of cytomegalovirus exposure and HLA in healthy donors. The PCR made use of 60 Vbeta and 13 Jbeta primers. Here immunoSEQ multiplex PCR was the method, and the copy in TCRdb shows in-frame clones only, minus some. The sample yields roughly 180,000 clones, over 75% seen once. Sequenced material: PBMCs. These receptors were taken from a woman aged 25 to 39 in good health and CMV-seronegative.

This sequence joins TRBV29-1 and TRBJ2-5; no reliable D call. V dropped 5 bases and J dropped 5 bases, with 12 bases sitting between them. Germline CDR1 SQVTM, CDR2 ANQGSEA. The CDR3 has 12 amino acids. This chain's CDR3 is CSVFPSWETQYF. CDR3 sequence (DNA): TGCAGCGTTTTTCCTAGTTGGGAGACCCAGTACTTC.

There are a few counts of this clone. The chain employs TRBV5-6 and TRBJ1-5, with D unclear. In germline, CDR1 is SGHDT, CDR2 YYEEEE. This CDR3 is built from 15 residues. Trimming cost V 2 bases and J 4 bases, with 13 bases left between them. CDR3 sequence reads: CASSFRQVGNQPQHF. The CDR3 nucleotides read TGTGCCAGCAGCTTCCGACAAGTTGGGAATCAGCCCCAGCATTTT.

The DNA for the CDR3 is TGTGCCAGCAGCCCAGGGACTAGTAGTTACGAGCAGTACTTC. Amino acids: CASSPGTSSYEQYF. The J gene is TRBJ2-7, the V gene TRBV7-2, with TRBD2 matching 8 bases. Germline CDR1 SGHTA, CDR2 FQGNSA. This CDR3 spans 14 amino acids. V lost 5 bases, J lost 4 bases, and 7 bases stayed unmatched.

The V gene is TRBV7-2, the J gene TRBJ1-1; unclear D gene. The ends were cut back, 2 bases at V and 1 base at J, with 11 bases in the middle. CDR1 and CDR2 from the germline V gene are SGHTA and FQGNSA. The CDR3 is 15 amino acids. The CDR3 protein is CASSLNPVANTEAFF. CDR3 DNA: TGTGCCAGCAGCTTAAATCCGGTTGCGAACACTGAAGCTTTCTTT.

CDR3 sequence reads: CASSEAPTRTEAFF. The CDR3 DNA sequence: TGTGCCAGCAGTGAAGCGCCCACGAGGACTGAAGCTTTCTTT. This rearrangement joins TRBV2 to TRBJ1-1, with D hard to call. The CDR3 is made up of 14 amino acids. Germline V lookup: CDR1 SNHLY, CDR2 FYNNEI. V shed 0 bases and J shed 5 bases, with 10 bases lying between them.

This clone was detected a few times. The V call is TRBV19, the J call TRBJ2-1; 10 bases match TRBD2. The CDR3 loop spans 14 amino acids. CDR1 and CDR2 (germline): LNHDA, SQIVND (reference sequence). The trim removed 6 bases at V and 5 bases at J, leaving 4 bases unmatched. The CDR3 coding sequence is TGTGCCAGTAGCGTTCTAGCGGGAGACAATGAGCAGTTCTTC. Encoded protein: CASSVLAGDNEQFF.

V is TRBV5-1 and J is TRBJ1-1; TRBD1 matches 9 bases. CDR3 length equals 14 residues. Germline V lookup: CDR1 SGHRS, CDR2 YFSETQ. With V trimmed by 5 bases and J by 1 base, 3 bases remained unmatched. CDR3 amino acids: CASRDRGGNTEAFF. Here the CDR3 DNA reads TGCGCCAGCAGGGACAGGGGAGGGAACACTGAAGCTTTCTTT.

The rearrangement uses TRBV6-1 and TRBJ1-1, with TRBD1 identical over 9 bases. Germline values: CDR1 MNHNS, CDR2 SASEGT. V shed 6 bases and J 3 bases; nucleotides not matched to a gene: 5. The CDR3 has 14 residues. CDR3 nucleotide sequence: TGTGCCAGCAGCCCGGACAGGGGAGACACTGAAGCTTTCTTT. Translated: CASSPDRGDTEAFF.